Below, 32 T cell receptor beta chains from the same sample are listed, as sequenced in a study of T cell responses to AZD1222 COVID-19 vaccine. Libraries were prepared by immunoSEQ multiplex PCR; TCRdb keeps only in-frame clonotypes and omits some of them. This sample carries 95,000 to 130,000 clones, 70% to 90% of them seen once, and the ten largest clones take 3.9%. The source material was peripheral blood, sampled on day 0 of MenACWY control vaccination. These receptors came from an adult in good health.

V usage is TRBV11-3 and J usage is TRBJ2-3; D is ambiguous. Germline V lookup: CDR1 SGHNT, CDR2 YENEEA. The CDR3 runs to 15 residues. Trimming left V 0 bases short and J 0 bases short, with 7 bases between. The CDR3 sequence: CASSLDPGSTDTQYF. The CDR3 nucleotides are TGTGCCAGCAGCTTAGATCCAGGTAGCACAGATACGCAGTATTTT.

DNA for the CDR3: TGTGCCAGCAGCGTTGGTGGGGGAAGGAGGAACTATGGCTACACCTTC. It codes for CASSVGGGRRNYGYTF. This rearrangement joins TRBV9 to TRBJ1-2; possible D gene TRBD1, 5 bases. The V and J ends lost 2 bases and 2 bases respectively, with 16 bases between them. Germline V gene sequence: CDR1 SGDLS, CDR2 YYNGEE. The CDR3 covers 16 residues.

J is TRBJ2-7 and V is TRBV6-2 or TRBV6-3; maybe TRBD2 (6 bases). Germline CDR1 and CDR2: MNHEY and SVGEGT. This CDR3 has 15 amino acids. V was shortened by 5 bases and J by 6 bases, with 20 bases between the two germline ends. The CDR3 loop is CASSRTGGVVGEQYF. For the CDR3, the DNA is TGTGCCAGCAGTCGCACAGGAGGGGTTGTTGGCGAGCAGTACTTC.

CDR3 sequence reads: CASSSSDRGGGYTF. The CDR3 coding sequence is TGTGCCAGCAGCTCCTCGGACAGGGGAGGAGGCTACACCTTC. The chain recombines TRBV11-2 with TRBJ1-2, with 9 bases matching TRBD1. J gave up 8 bases and V 4 bases, and 8 bases lay outside the gene matches. The CDR3 is 14 residues long. Germline V gene data show CDR1 as SGHAT and CDR2 as FQNNGV.

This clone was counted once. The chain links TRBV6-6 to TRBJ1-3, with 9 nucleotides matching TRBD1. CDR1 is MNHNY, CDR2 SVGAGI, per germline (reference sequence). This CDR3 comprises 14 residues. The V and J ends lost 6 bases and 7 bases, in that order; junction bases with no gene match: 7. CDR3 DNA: TGTGCCAGCAGGGGGACAGGGTCAGACAACACCATATATTTT. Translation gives CASRGTGSDNTIYF.

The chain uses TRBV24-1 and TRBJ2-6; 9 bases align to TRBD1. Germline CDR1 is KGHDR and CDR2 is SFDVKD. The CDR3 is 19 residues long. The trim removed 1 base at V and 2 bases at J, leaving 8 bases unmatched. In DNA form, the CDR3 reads TGTGCCACCAGTGATTTCGCCGGGACAGGGACGCCTGGGGCCAACGTCCTGACTTTC. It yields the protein CATSDFAGTGTPGANVLTF.

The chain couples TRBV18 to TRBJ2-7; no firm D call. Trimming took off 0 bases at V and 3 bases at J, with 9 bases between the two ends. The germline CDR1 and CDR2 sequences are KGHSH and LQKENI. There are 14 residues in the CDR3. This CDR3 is CASSPPWANYEQYF. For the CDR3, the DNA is TGTGCCAGCTCACCACCCTGGGCTAACTACGAGCAGTACTTC.

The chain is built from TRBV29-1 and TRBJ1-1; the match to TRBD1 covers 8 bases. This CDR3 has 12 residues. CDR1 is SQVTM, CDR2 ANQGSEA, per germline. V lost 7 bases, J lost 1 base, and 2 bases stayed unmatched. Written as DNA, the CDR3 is TGCAGCGCAGGGGGCCGGAACACTGAAGCTTTCTTT. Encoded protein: CSAGGRNTEAFF.

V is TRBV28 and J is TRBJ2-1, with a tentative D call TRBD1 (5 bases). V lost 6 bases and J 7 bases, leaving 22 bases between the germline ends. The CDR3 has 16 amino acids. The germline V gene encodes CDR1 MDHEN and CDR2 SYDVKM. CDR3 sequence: CASRHRRQQGWNEQFF. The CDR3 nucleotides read TGTGCCAGCAGACATAGGCGACAGCAAGGGTGGAATGAGCAGTTCTTC.

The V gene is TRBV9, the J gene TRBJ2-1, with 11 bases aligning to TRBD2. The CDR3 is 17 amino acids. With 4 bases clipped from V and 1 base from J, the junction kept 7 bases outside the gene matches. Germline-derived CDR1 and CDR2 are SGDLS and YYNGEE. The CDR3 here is CASSRQLAGASYNEQFF. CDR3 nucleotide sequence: TGTGCCAGCAGCCGTCAACTAGCGGGGGCGTCCTACAATGAGCAGTTCTTC.

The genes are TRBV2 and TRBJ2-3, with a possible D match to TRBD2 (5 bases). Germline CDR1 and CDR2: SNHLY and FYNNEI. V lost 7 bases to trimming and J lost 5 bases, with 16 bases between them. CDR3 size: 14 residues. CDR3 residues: CASKSSRVRDTQYF. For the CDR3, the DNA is TGTGCCAGCAAAAGTTCGCGGGTGAGAGATACGCAGTATTTT.

The chain's CDR3 is CASSYPGLTLYGYTF. CDR3 DNA: TGTGCCAGTAGTTATCCGGGCCTGACCCTATATGGCTACACCTTC. J is TRBJ1-2 and V is TRBV19; D not certain. The germline V gene encodes CDR1 LNHDA and CDR2 SQIVND (reference sequence). This CDR3 spans 15 amino acids. The germline V and J ends were trimmed by 5 bases and 5 bases, with 18 bases remaining between them.

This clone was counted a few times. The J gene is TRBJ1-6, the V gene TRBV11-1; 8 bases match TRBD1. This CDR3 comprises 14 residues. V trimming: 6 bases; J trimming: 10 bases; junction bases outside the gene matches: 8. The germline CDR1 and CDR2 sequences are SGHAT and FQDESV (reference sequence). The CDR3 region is CASRSRGLGSPLHF. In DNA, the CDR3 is TGTGCCAGCAGATCCAGGGGGCTGGGGTCACCCCTCCACTTT.

Written as DNA, the CDR3 is TGCGCCAGCAGCCCGGCGACAGGGGTTACGACTGAAGCTTTCTTT. Translated: CASSPATGVTTEAFF. The V and J genes are TRBV5-1 and TRBJ1-1; 8 bases agree with TRBD1. The CDR3 length is 15 residues. Germline V gives CDR1 SGHRS, CDR2 YFSETQ. The V segment lost 4 bases and the J segment 5 bases; nucleotides outside the gene matches: 10.

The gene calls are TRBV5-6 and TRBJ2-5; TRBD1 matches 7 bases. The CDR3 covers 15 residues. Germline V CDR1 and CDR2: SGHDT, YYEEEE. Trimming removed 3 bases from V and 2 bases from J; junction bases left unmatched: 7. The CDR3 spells CASSWSPGQQETQYF. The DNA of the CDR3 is TGTGCCAGCAGCTGGTCCCCGGGACAGCAAGAGACCCAGTACTTC.

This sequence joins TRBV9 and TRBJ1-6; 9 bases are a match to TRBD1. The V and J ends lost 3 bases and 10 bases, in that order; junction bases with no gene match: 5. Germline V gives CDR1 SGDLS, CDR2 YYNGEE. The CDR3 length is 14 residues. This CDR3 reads CASSAQGAGSPLHF. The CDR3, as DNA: TGTGCCAGCAGCGCACAGGGGGCAGGGTCACCCCTCCACTTT.

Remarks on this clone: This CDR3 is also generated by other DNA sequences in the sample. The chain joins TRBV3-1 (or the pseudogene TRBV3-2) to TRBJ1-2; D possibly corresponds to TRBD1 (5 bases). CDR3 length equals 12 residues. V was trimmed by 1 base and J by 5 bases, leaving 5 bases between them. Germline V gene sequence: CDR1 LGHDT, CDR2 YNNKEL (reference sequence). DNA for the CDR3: TGTGCCAGCAGCCAAGGGGGGTATGGCTACACCTTC. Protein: CASSQGGYGYTF.

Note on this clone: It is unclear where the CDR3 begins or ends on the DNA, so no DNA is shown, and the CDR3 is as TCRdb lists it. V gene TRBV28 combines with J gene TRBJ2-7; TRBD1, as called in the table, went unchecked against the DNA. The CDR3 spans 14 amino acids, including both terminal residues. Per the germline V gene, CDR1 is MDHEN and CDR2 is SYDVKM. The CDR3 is CASSSSGTGYEQYF.

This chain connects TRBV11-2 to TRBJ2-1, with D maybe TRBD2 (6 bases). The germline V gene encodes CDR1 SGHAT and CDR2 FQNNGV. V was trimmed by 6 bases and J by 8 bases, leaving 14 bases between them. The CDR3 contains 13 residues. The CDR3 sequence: CASSQPGGYEQFF. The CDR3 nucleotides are TGTGCCAGCAGTCAACCCGGGGGTTATGAGCAGTTCTTC.

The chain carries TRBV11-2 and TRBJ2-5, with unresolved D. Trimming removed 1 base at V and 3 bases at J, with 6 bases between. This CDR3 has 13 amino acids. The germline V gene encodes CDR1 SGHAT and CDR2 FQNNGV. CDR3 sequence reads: CASSLATEETQYF. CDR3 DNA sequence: TGTGCCAGCAGCTTAGCAACAGAAGAGACCCAGTACTTC.

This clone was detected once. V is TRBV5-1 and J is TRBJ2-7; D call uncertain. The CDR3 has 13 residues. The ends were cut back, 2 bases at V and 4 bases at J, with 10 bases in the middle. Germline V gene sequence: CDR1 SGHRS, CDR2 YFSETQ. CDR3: CASSLVEGYEQYF. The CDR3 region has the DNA TGCGCCAGCAGCTTAGTCGAAGGTTACGAGCAGTACTTC.

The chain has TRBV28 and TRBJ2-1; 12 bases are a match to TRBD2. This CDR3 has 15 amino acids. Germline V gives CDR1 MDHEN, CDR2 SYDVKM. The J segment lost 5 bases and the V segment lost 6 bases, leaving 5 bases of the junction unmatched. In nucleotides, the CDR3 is TGTGCCAGCAGGCGGACTAGCGGGGATAACAATGAGCAGTTCTTC. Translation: CASRRTSGDNNEQFF.

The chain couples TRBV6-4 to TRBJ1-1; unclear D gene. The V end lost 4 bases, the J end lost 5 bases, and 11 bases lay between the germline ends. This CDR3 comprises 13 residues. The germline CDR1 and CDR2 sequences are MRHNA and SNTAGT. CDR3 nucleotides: TGTGCCAGCAGTGTACAAAGGAATACTGAAGCTTTCTTT. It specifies CASSVQRNTEAFF.

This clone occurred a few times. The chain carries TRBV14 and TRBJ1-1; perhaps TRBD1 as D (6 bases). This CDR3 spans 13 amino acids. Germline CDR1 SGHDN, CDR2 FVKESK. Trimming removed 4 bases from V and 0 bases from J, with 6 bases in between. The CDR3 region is CASSRQVNTEAFF. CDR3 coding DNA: TGTGCCAGCAGCCGACAGGTGAACACTGAAGCTTTCTTT. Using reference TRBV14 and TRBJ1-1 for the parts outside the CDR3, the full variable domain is EAGVTQFPSHSVIEKGQTVTLRCDPISGHDNLYWYRRVMGKEIKFLLHFVKESKQDESGMPNNRFLAERTGGTYSTLKVQPAELEDSGVYFCASSRQVNTEAFFGQGTRLTVV.

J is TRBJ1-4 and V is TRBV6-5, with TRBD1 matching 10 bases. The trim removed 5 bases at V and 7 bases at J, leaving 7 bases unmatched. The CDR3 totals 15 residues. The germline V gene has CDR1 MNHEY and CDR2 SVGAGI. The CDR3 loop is CASSRRTGGGEKLFF. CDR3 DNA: TGTGCCAGCAGTCGCCGGACAGGGGGAGGTGAAAAACTGTTTTTT.

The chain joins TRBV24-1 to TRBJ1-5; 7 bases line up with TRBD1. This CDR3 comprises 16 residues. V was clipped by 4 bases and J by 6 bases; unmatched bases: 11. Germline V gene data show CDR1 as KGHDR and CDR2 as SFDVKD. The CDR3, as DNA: TGTGCCACCAGTGAGTCTAGACAGGGTTGGGGTCAGCCCCAGCATTTT. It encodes CATSESRQGWGQPQHF.

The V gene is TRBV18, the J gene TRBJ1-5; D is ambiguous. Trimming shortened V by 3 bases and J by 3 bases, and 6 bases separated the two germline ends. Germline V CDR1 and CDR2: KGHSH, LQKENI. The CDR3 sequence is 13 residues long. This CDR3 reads CASSPDNNQPQHF. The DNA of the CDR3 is TGTGCCAGCTCACCTGACAACAATCAGCCCCAGCATTTT.

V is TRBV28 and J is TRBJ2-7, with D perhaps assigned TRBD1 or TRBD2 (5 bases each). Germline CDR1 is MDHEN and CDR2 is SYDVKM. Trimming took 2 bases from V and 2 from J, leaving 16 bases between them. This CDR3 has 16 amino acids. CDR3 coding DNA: TGTGCCAGCAGTTTAGTATGGGGGACCGGGGCCTACGAGCAGTACTTC. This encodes CASSLVWGTGAYEQYF.

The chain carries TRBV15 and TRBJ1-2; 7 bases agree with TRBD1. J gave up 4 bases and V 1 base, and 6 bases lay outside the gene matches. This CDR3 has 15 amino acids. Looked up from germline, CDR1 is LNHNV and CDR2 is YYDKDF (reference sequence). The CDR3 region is CATSRARQGVYGYTF. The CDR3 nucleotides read TGTGCCACCAGCAGAGCCAGGCAGGGGGTCTATGGCTACACCTTC.

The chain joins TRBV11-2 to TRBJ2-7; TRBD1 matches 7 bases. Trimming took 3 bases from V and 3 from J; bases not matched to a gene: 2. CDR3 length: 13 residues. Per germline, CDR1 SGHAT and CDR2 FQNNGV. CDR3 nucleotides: TGTGCCAGCAGCTTCGGGACAGACTACGAGCAGTACTTC. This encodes CASSFGTDYEQYF.

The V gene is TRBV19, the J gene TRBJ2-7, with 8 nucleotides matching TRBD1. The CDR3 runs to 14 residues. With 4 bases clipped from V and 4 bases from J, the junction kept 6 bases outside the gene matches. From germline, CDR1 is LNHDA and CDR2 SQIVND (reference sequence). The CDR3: CASSSGTGVYEQYF. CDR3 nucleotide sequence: TGTGCCAGTAGTAGCGGGACAGGTGTATACGAGCAGTACTTC.

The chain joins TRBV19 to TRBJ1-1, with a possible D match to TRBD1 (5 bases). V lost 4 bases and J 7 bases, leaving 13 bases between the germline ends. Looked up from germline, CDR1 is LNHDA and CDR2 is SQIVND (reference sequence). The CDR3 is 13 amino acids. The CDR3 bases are TGTGCCAGTAGTAGTCCCTGGGACGGTGAAGCTTTCTTT. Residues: CASSSPWDGEAFF.